Each of the 19 T cell receptor beta chains below was sequenced from the same sample in a study of cytomegalovirus exposure and HLA in healthy donors. Primers: 60 Vbeta forward and 13 Jbeta reverse. The table came from immunoSEQ multiplex PCR; TCRdb's copy has only in-frame clones and leaves some out. The sample has about 200,000 clones, approximately 85% seen once. The sequenced sample consisted of PBMCs. Receptor source: a woman in her forties or fifties in good health and CMV-seropositive.

The rearrangement uses TRBV28 and TRBJ1-5, with D tentatively TRBD1 (5 bases). The CDR3 is made up of 13 amino acids. Trimming left V 7 bases short and J 2 bases short, with 9 bases between. Germline CDR1 and CDR2: MDHEN and SYDVKM. CDR3 region: CASKTGGNQPQHF. The CDR3 DNA is TGTGCCAGCAAAACAGGAGGCAATCAGCCCCAGCATTTT. Variable domain in full (rest from reference TRBV28 and TRBJ1-5): DVKVTQSSRYLVKRTGEKVFLECVQDMDHENMFWYRQDPGLGLRLIYFSYDVKMKEKGDIPEGYSVSREKKERFSLILESASTNQTSMYLCASKTGGNQPQHFGDGTRLSIL.

The chain employs TRBV10-3 and TRBJ2-6, with 11 nucleotides matching TRBD1. The CDR3 is made up of 14 amino acids. Germline-derived CDR1 and CDR2 are ENHRY and SYGVKD. The ends lost 7 bases at V and 15 bases at J; junction bases unmatched: 11. The CDR3 region is CAINSGQGEYGLTF. The CDR3 DNA reads as TGTGCCATCAACTCGGGACAGGGGGAATACGGCCTGACTTTC.

The count of this clone is one. Other DNA sequences within the sample encode an identical CDR3. The genes are TRBV5-1 and TRBJ2-1; TRBD2 aligns across 9 bases. Germline-derived CDR1 and CDR2 are SGHRS and YFSETQ. V lost 2 bases and J lost 1; bases outside the gene matches: 1. There are 15 residues in the CDR3. The chain's CDR3 is CASSFSGRSYNEQFF. CDR3 nucleotides: TGCGCCAGCAGCTTTAGCGGGAGATCCTACAATGAGCAGTTCTTC.

V and J are TRBV7-2 and TRBJ1-2; maybe TRBD1 (5 bases). CDR1 SGHTA and CDR2 FQGNSA come from the germline V gene. The CDR3 contains 14 residues. V shed 4 bases and J shed 4 bases, with 13 bases lying between them. In DNA, the CDR3 is TGTGCCAGCAGCTCGAACTCGGGGGTCTATGGCTACACCTTC. It is translated as CASSSNSGVYGYTF.

The chain combines TRBV18 with TRBJ1-3, with 7 bases aligning to TRBD1. The CDR3 consists of 16 residues. Germline CDR1 and CDR2: KGHSH and LQKENI. V gave up 6 bases and J gave up 0 bases; unmatched junction bases: 8. CDR3 in DNA: TGTGCCAGCTCCTTGGGACAGATAAACTCTGGAAACACCATATATTTT. Its translation: CASSLGQINSGNTIYF.

The chain joins TRBV5-1 to TRBJ1-1, with 8 positions matching TRBD1. Germline trimming cut 1 base from V and 4 bases from J; bases unmatched to any gene: 6. Germline CDR1 is SGHRS and CDR2 is YFSETQ. The CDR3 has 15 residues. For the CDR3, the DNA is TGCGCCAGCAGCTTGTTCAGGGGGCTGGGCACTGAAGCTTTCTTT. Residues: CASSLFRGLGTEAFF.

V gene TRBV7-2 combines with J gene TRBJ1-2; no definite D call. The CDR3 is 14 amino acids. Trimming removed 5 bases at V and 3 bases at J, with 13 bases between. The germline CDR1 and CDR2 sequences are SGHTA and FQGNSA. The CDR3 protein is CASSPYGVDYGYTF. The CDR3, as DNA: TGTGCCAGCAGCCCGTACGGGGTGGACTATGGCTACACCTTC.

This chain uses TRBV10-3 with TRBJ2-2; D perhaps matches TRBD2 (5 bases). V lost 11 bases and J 2 bases, leaving 18 bases between the germline ends. The CDR3 is 15 residues long. Looked up from germline, CDR1 is ENHRY and CDR2 is SYGVKD. As DNA, the CDR3 is TGTGCCGGATCAGGCGGGCAGGATAACACCGGGGAGCTGTTTTTT. Amino acid sequence: CAGSGGQDNTGELFF.

This chain connects TRBV10-1 to TRBJ1-2; 7 bases fit TRBD1. The junction had 3 bases not matched to a gene; V was cut back by 5 bases and J by 3 bases. This CDR3 has 13 amino acids. In germline, CDR1 is WNHNN, CDR2 SYGVQD (reference sequence). DNA of the CDR3: TGCGCCAGCAGTACCGGGACAGACTATGGCTACACCTTC. This codes for CASSTGTDYGYTF.

The chain couples TRBV27 to TRBJ2-2; possible D gene TRBD1, 5 bases. The CDR3 runs to 13 residues. V was cut by 6 bases and J by 10 bases, with 15 bases left in between. CDR1 and CDR2 from the germline V gene are MNHEY and SMNVEV (reference sequence). The CDR3 loop is CASSHADSLELFF. CDR3 DNA: TGTGCCAGCAGCCACGCAGACAGTCTGGAGCTGTTTTTT.

This clone showed up just once. J is TRBJ1-2 and V is TRBV4-3; TRBD1 is a possible D gene (6 bases). The CDR3 length is 15 residues. CDR1 LGHNA and CDR2 YSLEER come from the germline V gene. With 0 bases removed from V and 2 bases from J, the gap between germline ends came to 10 bases. CDR3 amino acids: CASSQDTGLNYGYTF. In DNA, the CDR3 is TGCGCCAGCAGCCAAGATACAGGGTTGAACTATGGCTACACCTTC.

V usage is TRBV2 and J usage is TRBJ1-2, with 10 bases that match TRBD1. Germline V gene data show CDR1 as SNHLY and CDR2 as FYNNEI. V shed 6 bases, J shed 8 bases, and the junction held 3 bases outside the gene matches. The length of the CDR3 is 12 residues. CDR3 residues: CASRGQGYGYTF. CDR3 bases: TGTGCCAGCAGGGGACAGGGGTACGGCTACACCTTC. The full variable domain, its missing parts supplied by reference TRBV2 and TRBJ1-2, is EPEVTQTPSHQVTQMGQEVILRCVPISNHLYFYWYRQILGQKVEFLVSFYNNEISEKSEIFDDQFSVERPDGSNFTLKIRSTKLEDSAMYFCASRGQGYGYTFGSGTRLTVV.

This chain links TRBV9 with TRBJ2-7; 7 nucleotides line up with TRBD2. CDR3 length: 15 residues. CDR1 SGDLS and CDR2 YYNGEE come from the germline V gene. Losses at the gene ends were 4 bases for V and 2 bases for J; bases not matched to a gene: 9. CDR3 DNA sequence: TGTGCCAGCAGCCGGTCTGCGGGAGCGGCCTACGAGCAGTACTTC. Protein sequence: CASSRSAGAAYEQYF.

In its sample, this clone was seen once. The CDR3, as DNA: TGTGCCAGCAGCTTAGCCGGAGCTAGCACAGATACGCAGTATTTT. It codes for CASSLAGASTDTQYF. The chain carries TRBV11-3 and TRBJ2-3; no firm D call. V was trimmed by 1 base and J by 0 bases, leaving 8 bases between them. There are 15 residues in the CDR3. Germline CDR1 reads SGHNT; CDR2 reads YENEEA.

CDR3 region: CASSPPGQSGAFF. The CDR3 nucleotides read TGTGCCAGTAGTCCACCGGGACAGTCTGGGGCTTTCTTT. The rearrangement joins TRBV19 to TRBJ1-1; 7 bases are a match to TRBD1. Looked up from germline, CDR1 is LNHDA and CDR2 is SQIVND (reference sequence). The CDR3 runs to 13 residues. The ends lost 5 bases at V and 11 bases at J; junction bases unmatched: 11.

This clone was detected only a few times. The chain combines TRBV5-1 with TRBJ1-1; no clear D gene. This CDR3 spans 15 amino acids. V was pared by 0 bases and J by 3 bases, with 12 bases between. Germline V gene sequence: CDR1 SGHRS, CDR2 YFSETQ. CDR3 sequence: CASSLAGTPYTEAFF. CDR3 DNA: TGCGCCAGCAGCTTGGCAGGAACCCCTTACACTGAAGCTTTCTTT.

V usage is TRBV27 and J usage is TRBJ1-2, with 7 nucleotides matching TRBD1. Germline loops: CDR1 MNHEY, CDR2 SMNVEV (reference sequence). The CDR3 extends over 15 amino acids. V lost 5 bases to trimming and J lost 2 bases; unmatched junction nucleotides: 8. CDR3 nucleotides: TGTGCCAGCAGTCCCTCCAACAGGGGAAACTATGGCTACACCTTC. Its translation: CASSPSNRGNYGYTF.

This clone was picked up one time. The rearrangement uses TRBV6-1 and TRBJ1-2; 7 positions match TRBD1. J was trimmed by 6 bases and V by 2 bases; bases with no gene match: 9. CDR1 is MNHNS, CDR2 SASEGT, per germline. This CDR3 is 15 amino acids long. Here the CDR3 reads CASSEQSRGLDGYTF. The CDR3, as DNA: TGTGCCAGCAGTGAACAATCCAGGGGGTTGGATGGCTACACCTTC.

This sequence joins TRBV2 and TRBJ2-3; TRBD1 agrees at 9 bases. The CDR3 loop spans 15 amino acids. The germline V gene has CDR1 SNHLY and CDR2 FYNNEI. Trimming took 1 base from V and 6 from J; bases not matched to a gene: 5. CDR3 amino acids: CASSEEGQGGDTQYF. CDR3 sequence (DNA): TGTGCCAGCAGTGAAGAGGGACAGGGTGGGGATACGCAGTATTTT.